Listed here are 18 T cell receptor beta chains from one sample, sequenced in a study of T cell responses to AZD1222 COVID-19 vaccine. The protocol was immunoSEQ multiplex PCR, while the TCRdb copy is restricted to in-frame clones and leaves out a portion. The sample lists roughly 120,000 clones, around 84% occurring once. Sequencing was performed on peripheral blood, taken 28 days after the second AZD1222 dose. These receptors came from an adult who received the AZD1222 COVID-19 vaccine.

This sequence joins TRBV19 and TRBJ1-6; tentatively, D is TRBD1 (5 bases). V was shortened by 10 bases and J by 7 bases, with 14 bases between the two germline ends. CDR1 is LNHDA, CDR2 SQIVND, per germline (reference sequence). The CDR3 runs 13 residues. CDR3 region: CATSGTENSPLHF. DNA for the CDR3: TGTGCCACCTCCGGGACGGAAAATTCACCCCTCCACTTT.

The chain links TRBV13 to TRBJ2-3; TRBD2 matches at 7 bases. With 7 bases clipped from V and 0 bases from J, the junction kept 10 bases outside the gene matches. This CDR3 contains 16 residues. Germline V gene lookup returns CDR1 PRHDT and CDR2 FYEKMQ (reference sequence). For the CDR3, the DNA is TGTGCCAGCAAACAAGGGACTACCACTAGCACAGATACGCAGTATTTT. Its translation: CASKQGTTTSTDTQYF.

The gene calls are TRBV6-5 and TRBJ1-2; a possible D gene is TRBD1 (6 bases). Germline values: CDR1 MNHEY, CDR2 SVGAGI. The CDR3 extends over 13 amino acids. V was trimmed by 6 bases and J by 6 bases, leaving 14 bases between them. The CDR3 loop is CASSIQGGNGYTF. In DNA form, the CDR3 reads TGTGCCAGCAGCATACAGGGAGGGAATGGCTACACCTTC.

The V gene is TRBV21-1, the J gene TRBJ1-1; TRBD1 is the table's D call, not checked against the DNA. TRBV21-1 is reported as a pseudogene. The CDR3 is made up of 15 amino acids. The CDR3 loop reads CASSTPGTGEVGAFF. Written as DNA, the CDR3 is TGTGCCAGCAGCACCCCCGGGACAGGGGAAGTGGGCGCTTTCTTT.

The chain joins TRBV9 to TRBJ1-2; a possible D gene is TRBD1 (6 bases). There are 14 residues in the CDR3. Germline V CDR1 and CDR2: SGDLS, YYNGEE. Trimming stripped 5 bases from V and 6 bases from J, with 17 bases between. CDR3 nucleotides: TGTGCCAGCAGAGGCCCACGAGAGGGGGATGGCTACACCTTC. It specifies CASRGPREGDGYTF.

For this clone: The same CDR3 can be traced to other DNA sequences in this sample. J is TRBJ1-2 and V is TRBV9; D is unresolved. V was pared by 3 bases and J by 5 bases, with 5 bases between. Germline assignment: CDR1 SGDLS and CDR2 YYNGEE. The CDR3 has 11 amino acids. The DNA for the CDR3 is TGTGCCAGCAGCGGGATTTATGGCTACACCTTC. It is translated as CASSGIYGYTF.

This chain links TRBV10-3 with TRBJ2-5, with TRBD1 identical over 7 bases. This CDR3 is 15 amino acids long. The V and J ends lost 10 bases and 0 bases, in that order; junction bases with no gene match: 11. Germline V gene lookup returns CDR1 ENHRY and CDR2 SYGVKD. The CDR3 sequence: CATSSGQTYQETQYF. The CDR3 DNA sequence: TGTGCCACCTCCTCGGGACAGACCTACCAAGAGACCCAGTACTTC.

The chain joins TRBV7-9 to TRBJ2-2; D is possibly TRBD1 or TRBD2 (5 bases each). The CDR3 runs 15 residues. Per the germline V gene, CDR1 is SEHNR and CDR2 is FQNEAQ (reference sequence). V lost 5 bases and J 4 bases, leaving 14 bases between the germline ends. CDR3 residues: CASSGGRDPTGELFF. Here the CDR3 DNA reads TGTGCCAGCAGCGGAGGCAGGGACCCCACCGGGGAGCTGTTTTTT.

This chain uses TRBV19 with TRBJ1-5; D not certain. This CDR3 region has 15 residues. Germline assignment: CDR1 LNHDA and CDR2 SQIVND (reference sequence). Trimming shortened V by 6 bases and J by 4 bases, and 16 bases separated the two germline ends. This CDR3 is CASSITLVGNQPQHF. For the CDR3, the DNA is TGTGCCAGTAGCATTACATTGGTAGGTAATCAGCCCCAGCATTTT.

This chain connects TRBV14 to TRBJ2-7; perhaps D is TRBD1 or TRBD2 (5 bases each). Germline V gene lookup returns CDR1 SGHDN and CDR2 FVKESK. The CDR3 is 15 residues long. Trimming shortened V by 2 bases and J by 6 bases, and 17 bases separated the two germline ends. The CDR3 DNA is TGTGCCAGCAGCCAATGGGGGAGAGCGTTGGGCGAGCAGTACTTC. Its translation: CASSQWGRALGEQYF.

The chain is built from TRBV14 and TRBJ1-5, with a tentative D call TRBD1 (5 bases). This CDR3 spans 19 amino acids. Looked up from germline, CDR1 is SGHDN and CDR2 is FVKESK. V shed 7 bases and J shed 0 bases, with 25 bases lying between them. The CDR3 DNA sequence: TGTGCCAGCATCCTAAGTCAGGGCTCCCTATCGTATAGCAATCAGCCCCAGCATTTT. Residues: CASILSQGSLSYSNQPQHF.

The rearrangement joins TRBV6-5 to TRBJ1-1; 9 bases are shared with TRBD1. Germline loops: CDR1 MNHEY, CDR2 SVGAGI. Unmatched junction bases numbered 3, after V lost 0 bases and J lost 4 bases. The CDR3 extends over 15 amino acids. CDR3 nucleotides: TGTGCCAGCAGTTACTCCGGACAGGGGTCCACTGAAGCTTTCTTT. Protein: CASSYSGQGSTEAFF.

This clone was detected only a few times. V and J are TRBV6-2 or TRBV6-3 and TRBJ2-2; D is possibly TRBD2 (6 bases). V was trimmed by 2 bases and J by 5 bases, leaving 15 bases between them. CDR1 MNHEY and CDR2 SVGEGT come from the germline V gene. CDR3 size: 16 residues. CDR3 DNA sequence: TGTGCCAGCAGTTACGGGGAGGCTAGAAGGACCGGGGAGCTGTTTTTT. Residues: CASSYGEARRTGELFF.

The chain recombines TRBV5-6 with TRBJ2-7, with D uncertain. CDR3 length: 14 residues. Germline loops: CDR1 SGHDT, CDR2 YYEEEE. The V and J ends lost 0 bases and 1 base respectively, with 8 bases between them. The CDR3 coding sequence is TGTGCCAGCAGCTTGGTACTTGCATCCTACGAGCAGTACTTC. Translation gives CASSLVLASYEQYF.

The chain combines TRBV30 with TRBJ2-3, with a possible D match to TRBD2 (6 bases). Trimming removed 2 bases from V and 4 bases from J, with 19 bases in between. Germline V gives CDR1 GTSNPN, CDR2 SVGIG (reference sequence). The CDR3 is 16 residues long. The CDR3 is CAWSPQRRGRADTQYF. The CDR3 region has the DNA TGTGCCTGGAGTCCACAAAGACGGGGGAGAGCAGATACGCAGTATTTT.

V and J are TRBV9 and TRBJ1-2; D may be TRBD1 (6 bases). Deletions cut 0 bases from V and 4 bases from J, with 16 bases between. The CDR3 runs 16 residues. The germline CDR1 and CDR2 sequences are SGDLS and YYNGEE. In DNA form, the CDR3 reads TGTGCCAGCAGCGTAGGTTTCTCAGGGGCAGGCTATGGCTACACCTTC. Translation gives CASSVGFSGAGYGYTF. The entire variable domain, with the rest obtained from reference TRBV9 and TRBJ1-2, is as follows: DSGVTQTPKHLITATGQRVTLRCSPRSGDLSVYWYQQSLDQGLQFLIQYYNGEERAKGNILERFSAQQFPDLHSELNLSSLELGDSALYFCASSVGFSGAGYGYTFGSGTRLTVV.

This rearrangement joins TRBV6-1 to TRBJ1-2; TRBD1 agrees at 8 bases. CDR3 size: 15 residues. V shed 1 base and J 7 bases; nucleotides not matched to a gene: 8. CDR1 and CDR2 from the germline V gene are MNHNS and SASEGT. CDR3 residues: CASSEGGTGIAGYTF. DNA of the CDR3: TGTGCCAGCAGTGAAGGCGGGACAGGTATTGCTGGCTACACCTTC.

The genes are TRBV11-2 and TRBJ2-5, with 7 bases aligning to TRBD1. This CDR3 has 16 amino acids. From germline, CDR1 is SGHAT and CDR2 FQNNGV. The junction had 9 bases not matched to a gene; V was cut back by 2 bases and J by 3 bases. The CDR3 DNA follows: TGTGCCAGCAGCTTAATTCCCGGGACAGAGAAAGAGACCCAGTACTTC. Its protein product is CASSLIPGTEKETQYF.